A selection of T cell receptor beta chains follows, all from one sample in a study of neoadjuvant anti-PD-1 for oral cavity cancer. Some clones are missing from TCRdb's copy, which holds only in-frame ones; the method was immunoSEQ multiplex PCR. The data contain tens of thousands of clones, around 80% of them singletons. The sample in question was PBMCs, obtained before nivolumab (anti-PD-1) treatment. The receptors come from a person aged 40 to 85 with oral cavity squamous cell carcinoma. The CDR3 runs from the conserved cysteine through the conserved F or W. Each record gives: J gene, clone size, D gene, V gene, CDR3 protein, CDR3 DNA. D genes are given only for firm matches. Clone size, where shown, is once, few, many, or a class for clones that have expanded.

>TRBJ2-5|once|.|TRBV5-5
CASSLDFRYQETQYF
TGTGCCAGCAGCTTGGATTTCAGGTACCAAGAGACCCAGTACTTC
>TRBJ1-5|.|.|TRBV2
CASGDWFPTNQPQHF
TGTGCCAGCGGGGATTGGTTTCCTACCAATCAGCCCCAGCATTTT
>TRBJ1-5|.|TRBD1|TRBV5-4
CASSFGTANQPQHF
TGTGCCAGCAGCTTCGGGACAGCAAATCAGCCCCAGCATTTT
>TRBJ2-3|.|.|TRBV5-4
CASSLVGTDTQYF
TGTGCCAGCAGCTTGGTGGGCACAGATACGCAGTATTTT
>TRBJ1-1|.|.|TRBV10-3
CATTMENTEAFF
TGTGCCACCACGATGGAGAACACTGAAGCTTTCTTT
>TRBJ2-7|.|.|TRBV11-2
CASSSTTGAYEQYF
TGTGCCAGCAGCTCCACGACAGGAGCCTACGAGCAGTACTTC
>TRBJ1-1|few|.|TRBV13
CASSPFGGQREAFF
TGTGCCAGCAGCCCTTTTGGGGGGCAGCGCGAAGCTTTCTTT
>TRBJ2-3|.|TRBD2|TRBV5-1
CASSLGTSGRADTQYF
TGCGCCAGCAGCTTGGGGACTAGCGGGAGGGCGGATACGCAGTATTTT
>TRBJ2-2|.|.|TRBV4-1
CASSQVLWTGELFF
TGCGCCAGCAGCCAAGTCCTCTGGACCGGGGAGCTGTTTTTT
>TRBJ2-1|.|TRBD2|TRBV7-2
CASSPARGRGGNEQFF
TGTGCCAGCAGCCCGGCGAGGGGACGGGGAGGGAATGAGCAGTTCTTC
>TRBJ2-7|few|.|TRBV4-1
CASSQASVGTYEQYF
TGCGCCAGCAGCCAAGCCTCGGTCGGAACCTACGAGCAGTACTTC
>TRBJ2-3|.|TRBD2|TRBV7-3
CASSLNRGGPTDTQYF
TGTGCCAGCAGCTTAAACCGGGGGGGCCCCACAGATACGCAGTATTTT
>TRBJ1-3|.|.|TRBV11-2
CASSRHLSSGNTIYF
TGTGCCAGCAGCCGACACCTCTCCTCGGGAAACACCATATATTTT
>TRBJ2-3|.|.|TRBV21-1
CASSNGGQGRTDTQYF
TGTGCCAGCAGCAACGGTGGACAGGGGCGCACAGATACGCAGTATTTT
>TRBJ2-2|.|.|TRBV10-3
CAISDLAGLWGAGIHTGELFF
TGTGCCATCAGTGATTTGGCCGGCCTATGGGGCGCAGGAATTCACACCGGGGAGCTGTTTTTT
>TRBJ1-4|.|TRBD1|TRBV25-1
CASTAVGPQGGEKLFF
TGTGCCAGCACAGCAGTGGGCCCCCAGGGGGGTGAAAAACTGTTTTTT
>TRBJ1-5|.|.|TRBV19
CASRTTGRTSRPQHF
TGTGCCAGCCGAACCACCGGGAGAACAAGTCGGCCCCAGCATTTT
>TRBJ2-2|.|.|TRBV5-1
CASSLKVSANTGELFF
TGCGCCAGCAGCTTGAAGGTATCAGCTAACACCGGGGAGCTGTTTTTT
>TRBJ2-4|.|.|TRBV5-5
CASSFGTGGNIQYF
TGTGCCAGCAGCTTTGGTACAGGAGGAAACATTCAGTACTTC
>TRBJ1-5|.|.|TRBV7-9
CASSLARGVGDQPQHF
TGTGCCAGCAGCTTAGCAAGAGGGGTGGGGGATCAGCCCCAGCATTTT
>TRBJ1-5|.|.|TRBV30
CAWSVVGASYNQPQHF
TGTGCCTGGAGTGTAGTGGGGGCCTCGTACAATCAGCCCCAGCATTTT
>TRBJ2-3|.|TRBD2|TRBV28
CASSLWGRASTDTQYF
TGTGCCAGCAGTTTATGGGGGAGGGCTAGCACAGATACGCAGTATTTT
>TRBJ2-3|.|.|TRBV28
CASTNPGTSTQYF
TGTGCCAGCACCAACCCAGGGACATCGACGCAGTATTTT
>TRBJ2-3|.|TRBD1|TRBV7-7
CASSRGTGRDTQYF
TGTGCCAGCAGCCGCGGGACAGGGAGGGATACGCAGTATTTT
>TRBJ1-3|.|.|TRBV5-5
CASSLEADSGNTIYF
TGTGCCAGCAGCTTGGAGGCAGACTCTGGAAACACCATATATTTT
>TRBJ2-1|once|TRBD2|TRBV2
CAPPGGVHNEQFF
TGTGCCCCCCCGGGGGGGGTCCACAATGAGCAGTTCTTC
>TRBJ2-3|.|TRBD2|TRBV9
CASSVVPAGGTDTQYF
TGTGCCAGCAGCGTAGTACCAGCGGGGGGCACAGATACGCAGTATTTT
>TRBJ1-6|.|.|TRBV5-6
CASSLGSPNSPLHF
TGTGCCAGCAGCTTGGGCTCCCCCAATTCACCCCTCCACTTT
>TRBJ2-7|.|.|TRBV5-1
CASSFGDKTYEQYF
TGCGCCAGCAGCTTCGGCGACAAGACCTACGAGCAGTACTTC
>TRBJ2-1|.|TRBD2|TRBV5-1
CASSLLSSGGSPNNEQFF
TGCGCCAGCAGCTTATTAAGTAGCGGGGGGTCCCCAAACAATGAGCAGTTCTTC
>TRBJ2-5|.|.|TRBV7-8
CASSLVGAGRETQYF
TGTGCCAGCAGCTTAGTTGGAGCCGGGCGCGAGACCCAGTACTTC
>TRBJ2-7|once|.|TRBV7-9
CASSLPGSSYEQYF
TGTGCCAGCAGCTTACCAGGGAGCTCCTACGAGCAGTACTTC